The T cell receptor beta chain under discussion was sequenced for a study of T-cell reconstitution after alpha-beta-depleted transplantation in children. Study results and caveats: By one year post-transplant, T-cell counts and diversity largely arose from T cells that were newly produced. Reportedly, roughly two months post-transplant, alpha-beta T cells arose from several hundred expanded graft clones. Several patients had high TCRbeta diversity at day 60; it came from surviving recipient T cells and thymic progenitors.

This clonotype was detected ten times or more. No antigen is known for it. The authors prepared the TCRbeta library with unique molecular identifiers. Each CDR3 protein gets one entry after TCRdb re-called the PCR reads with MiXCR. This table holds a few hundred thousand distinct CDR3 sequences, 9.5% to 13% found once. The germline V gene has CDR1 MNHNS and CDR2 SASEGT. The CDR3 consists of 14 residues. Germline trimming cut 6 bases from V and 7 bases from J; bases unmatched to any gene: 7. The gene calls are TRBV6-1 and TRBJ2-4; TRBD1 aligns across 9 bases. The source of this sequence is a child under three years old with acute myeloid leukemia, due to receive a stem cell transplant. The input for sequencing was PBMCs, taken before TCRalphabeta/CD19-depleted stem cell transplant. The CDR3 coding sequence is TGTGCCAGCAGCCCCACAGGGGGCCGTAACATTCAGTACTTC. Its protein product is CASSPTGGRNIQYF.